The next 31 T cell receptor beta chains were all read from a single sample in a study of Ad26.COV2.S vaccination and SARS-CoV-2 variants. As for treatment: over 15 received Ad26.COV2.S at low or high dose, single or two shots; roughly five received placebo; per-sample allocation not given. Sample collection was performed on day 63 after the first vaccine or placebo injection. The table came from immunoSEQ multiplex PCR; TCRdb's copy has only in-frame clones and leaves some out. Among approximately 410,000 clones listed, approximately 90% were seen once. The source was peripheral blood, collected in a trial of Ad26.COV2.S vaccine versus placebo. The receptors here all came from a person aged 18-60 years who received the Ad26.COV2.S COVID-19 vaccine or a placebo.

CDR3 DNA: TGTGCCAGCAGCCCAACACAGGTATCCTACGAGCAGTACTTC. It translates to CASSPTQVSYEQYF. The chain recombines TRBV7-8 with TRBJ2-7; D might be TRBD1 (5 bases). This CDR3 spans 14 amino acids. Germline loops: CDR1 SGHVS, CDR2 FQNEAQ. V lost 5 bases, J lost 1 base, and 12 bases lay in between.

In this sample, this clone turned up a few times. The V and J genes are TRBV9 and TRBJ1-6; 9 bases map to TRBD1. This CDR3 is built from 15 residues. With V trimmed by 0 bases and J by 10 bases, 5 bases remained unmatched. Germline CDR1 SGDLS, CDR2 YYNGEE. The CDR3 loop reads CASSVGDRARSPLHF. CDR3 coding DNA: TGTGCCAGCAGCGTAGGGGACAGGGCTAGGTCACCCCTCCACTTT.

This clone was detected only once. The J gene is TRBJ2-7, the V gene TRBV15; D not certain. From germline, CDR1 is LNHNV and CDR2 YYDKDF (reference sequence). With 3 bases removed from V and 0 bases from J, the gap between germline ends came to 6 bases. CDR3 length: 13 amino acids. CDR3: CATSSPLSYEQYF. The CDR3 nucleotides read TGTGCCACCAGCAGCCCGCTCTCCTACGAGCAGTACTTC.

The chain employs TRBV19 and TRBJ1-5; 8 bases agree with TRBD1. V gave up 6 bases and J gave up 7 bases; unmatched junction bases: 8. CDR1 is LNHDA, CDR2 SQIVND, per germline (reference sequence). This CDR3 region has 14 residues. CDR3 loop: CASRHGQGWQPQHF. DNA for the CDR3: TGTGCCAGTAGACATGGACAGGGATGGCAGCCCCAGCATTTT.

In DNA, the CDR3 is TGTGCCAGCAGCGTAGAAGGGGTGGAGACCCAGTACTTC. Encoded protein: CASSVEGVETQYF. This chain uses TRBV9 with TRBJ2-5; TRBD1 might be the D (5 bases). Germline V lookup: CDR1 SGDLS, CDR2 YYNGEE. The CDR3 consists of 13 residues. V gave up 0 bases and J gave up 5 bases, with 8 bases separating them.

The CDR3, as DNA: TGTGCCACCAGTGATTGGGGCACTCCCTACGAGCAGTACTTC. Translating gives CATSDWGTPYEQYF. The chain is built from TRBV24-1 and TRBJ2-7, with D possibly being TRBD1 (5 bases). Germline V lookup: CDR1 KGHDR, CDR2 SFDVKD. This CDR3 contains 14 residues. Trimming removed 2 bases from V and 2 bases from J, with 9 bases in between.

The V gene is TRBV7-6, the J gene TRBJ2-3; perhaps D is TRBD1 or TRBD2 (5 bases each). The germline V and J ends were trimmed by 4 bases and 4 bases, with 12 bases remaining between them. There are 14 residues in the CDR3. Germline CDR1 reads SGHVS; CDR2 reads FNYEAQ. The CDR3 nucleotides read TGTGCCAGCAGCTCAAGTGGGGACCCAGATACGCAGTATTTT. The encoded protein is CASSSSGDPDTQYF.

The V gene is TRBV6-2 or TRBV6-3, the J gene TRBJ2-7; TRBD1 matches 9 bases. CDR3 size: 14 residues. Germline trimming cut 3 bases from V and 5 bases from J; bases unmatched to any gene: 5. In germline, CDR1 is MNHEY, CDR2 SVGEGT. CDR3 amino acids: CASSYLTGGDEQYF. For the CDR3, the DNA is TGTGCCAGCAGTTATTTGACAGGGGGTGACGAGCAGTACTTC.

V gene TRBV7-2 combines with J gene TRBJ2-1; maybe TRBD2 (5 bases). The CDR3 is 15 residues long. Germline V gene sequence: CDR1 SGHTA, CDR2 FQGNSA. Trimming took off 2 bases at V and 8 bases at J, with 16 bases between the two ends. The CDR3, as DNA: TGTGCCAGCAGCTTATACTCCCGGGGTTACGATGAGCAGTTCTTC. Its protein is CASSLYSRGYDEQFF. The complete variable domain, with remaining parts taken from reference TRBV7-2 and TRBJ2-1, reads GAGVSQSPSNKVTEKGKDVELRCDPISGHTALYWYRQSLGQGLEFLIYFQGNSAPDKSGLPSDRFSAERTGGSVSTLTIQRTQQEDSAVYLCASSLYSRGYDEQFFGPGTRLTVL.

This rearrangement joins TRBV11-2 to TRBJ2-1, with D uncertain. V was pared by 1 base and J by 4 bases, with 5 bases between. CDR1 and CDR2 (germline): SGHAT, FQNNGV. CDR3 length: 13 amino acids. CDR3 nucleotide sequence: TGTGCCAGCAGCTTAGGAGCTTACAATGAGCAGTTCTTC. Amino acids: CASSLGAYNEQFF.

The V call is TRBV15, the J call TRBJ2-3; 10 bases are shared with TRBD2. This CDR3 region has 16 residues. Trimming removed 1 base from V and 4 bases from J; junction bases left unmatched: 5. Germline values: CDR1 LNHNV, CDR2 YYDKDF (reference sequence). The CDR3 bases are TGTGCCACCAGCAGAGGGAGCGGGGGGGCTGCAGATACGCAGTATTTT. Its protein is CATSRGSGGAADTQYF.

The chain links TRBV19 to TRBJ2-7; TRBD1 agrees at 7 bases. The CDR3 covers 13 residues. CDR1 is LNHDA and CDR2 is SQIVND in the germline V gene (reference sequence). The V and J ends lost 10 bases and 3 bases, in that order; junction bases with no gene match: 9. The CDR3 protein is CATSSAGGYEQYF. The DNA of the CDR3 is TGTGCCACATCATCGGCAGGGGGCTACGAGCAGTACTTC.

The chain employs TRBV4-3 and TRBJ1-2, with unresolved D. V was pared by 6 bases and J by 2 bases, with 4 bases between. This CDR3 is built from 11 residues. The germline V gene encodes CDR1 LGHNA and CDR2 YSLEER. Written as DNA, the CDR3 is TGCGCCAGCAGTTCAAACTATGGCTACACCTTC. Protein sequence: CASSSNYGYTF.

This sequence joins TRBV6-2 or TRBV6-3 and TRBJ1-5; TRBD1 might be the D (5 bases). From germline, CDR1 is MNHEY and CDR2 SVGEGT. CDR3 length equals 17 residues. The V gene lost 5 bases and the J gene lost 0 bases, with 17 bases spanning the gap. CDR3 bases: TGTGCCAGCAGTAGACCTCCGGGGGGAGGTAGCAATCAGCCCCAGCATTTT. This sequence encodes CASSRPPGGGSNQPQHF.

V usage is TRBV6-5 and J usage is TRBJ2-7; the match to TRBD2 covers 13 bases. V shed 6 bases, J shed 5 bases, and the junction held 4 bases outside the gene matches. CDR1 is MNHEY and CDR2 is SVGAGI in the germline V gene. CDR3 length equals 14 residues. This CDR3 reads CASRLAGGSNEQYF. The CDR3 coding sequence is TGTGCCAGCAGACTAGCGGGGGGGAGCAACGAGCAGTACTTC.

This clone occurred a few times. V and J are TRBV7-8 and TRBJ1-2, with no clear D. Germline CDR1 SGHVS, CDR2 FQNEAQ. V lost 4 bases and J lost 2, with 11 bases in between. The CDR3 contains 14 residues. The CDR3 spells CASSSFRKNYGYTF. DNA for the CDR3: TGTGCCAGCAGCTCCTTCCGGAAGAACTATGGCTACACCTTC.

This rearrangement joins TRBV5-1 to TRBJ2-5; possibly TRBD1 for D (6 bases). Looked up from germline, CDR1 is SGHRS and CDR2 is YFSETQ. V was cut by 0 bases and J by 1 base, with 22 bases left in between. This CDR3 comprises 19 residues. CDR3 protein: CASSLAPASAGQFQETQYF. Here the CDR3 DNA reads TGCGCCAGCAGCTTGGCCCCCGCTTCAGCCGGACAGTTCCAAGAGACCCAGTACTTC.

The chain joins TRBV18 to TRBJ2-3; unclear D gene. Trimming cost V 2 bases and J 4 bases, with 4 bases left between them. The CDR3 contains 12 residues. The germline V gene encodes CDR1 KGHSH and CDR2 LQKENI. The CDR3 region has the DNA TGTGCCAGCTCACCAGGGCCAGATACGCAGTATTTT. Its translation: CASSPGPDTQYF.

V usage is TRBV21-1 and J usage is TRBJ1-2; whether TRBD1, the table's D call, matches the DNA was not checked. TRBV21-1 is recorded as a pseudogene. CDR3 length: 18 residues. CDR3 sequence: CASSKLGTGGAGGYGYTF. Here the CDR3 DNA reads TGTGCCAGCAGCAAACTCGGGACAGGGGGCGCAGGTGGTTATGGCTACACCTTC.

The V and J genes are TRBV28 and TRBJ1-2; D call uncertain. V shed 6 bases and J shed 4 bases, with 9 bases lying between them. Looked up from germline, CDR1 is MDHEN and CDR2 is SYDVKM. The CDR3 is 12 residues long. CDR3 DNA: TGTGCCAGCAGCTACCCGGGCTATGGCTACACCTTC. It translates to CASSYPGYGYTF.

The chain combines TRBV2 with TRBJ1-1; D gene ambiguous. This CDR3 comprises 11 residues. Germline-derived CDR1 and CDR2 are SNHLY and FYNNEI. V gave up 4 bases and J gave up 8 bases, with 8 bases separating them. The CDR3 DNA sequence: TGTGCCAGCAGTGCTATTTTAGAAGCTTTCTTT. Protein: CASSAILEAFF. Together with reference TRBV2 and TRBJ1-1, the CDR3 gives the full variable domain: EPEVTQTPSHQVTQMGQEVILRCVPISNHLYFYWYRQILGQKVEFLVSFYNNEISEKSEIFDDQFSVERPDGSNFTLKIRSTKLEDSAMYFCASSAILEAFFGQGTRLTVV.

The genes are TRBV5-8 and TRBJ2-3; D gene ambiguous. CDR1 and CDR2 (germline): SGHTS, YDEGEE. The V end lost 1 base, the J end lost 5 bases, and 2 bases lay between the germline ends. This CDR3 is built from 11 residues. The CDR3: CASSLKDTQYF. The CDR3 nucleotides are TGTGCCAGCAGCTTGAAAGATACGCAGTATTTT.

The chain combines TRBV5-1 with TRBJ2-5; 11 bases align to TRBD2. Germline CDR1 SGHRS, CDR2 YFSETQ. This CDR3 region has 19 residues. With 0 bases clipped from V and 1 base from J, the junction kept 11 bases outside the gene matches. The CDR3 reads CASSLEIPVAGGPQETQYF. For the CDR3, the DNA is TGCGCCAGCAGCTTGGAGATCCCGGTAGCGGGGGGGCCCCAAGAGACCCAGTACTTC.

The CDR3 region has the DNA TGTGCCAGCAGCCACGGTGCTGCTAGCGGGGGGTACAATGAGCAGTTCTTC. As protein: CASSHGAASGGYNEQFF. The V and J genes are TRBV7-2 and TRBJ2-1; 11 nucleotides align to TRBD2. Germline V gene lookup returns CDR1 SGHTA and CDR2 FQGNSA. The CDR3 is made up of 17 amino acids. With V trimmed by 5 bases and J by 4 bases, 10 bases remained unmatched.

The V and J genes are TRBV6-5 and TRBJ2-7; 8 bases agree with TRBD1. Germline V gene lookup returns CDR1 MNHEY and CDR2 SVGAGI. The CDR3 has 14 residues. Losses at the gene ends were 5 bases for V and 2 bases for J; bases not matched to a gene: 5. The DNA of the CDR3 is TGTGCCAGCAGTCGACAGGGGCCACCCTACGAGCAGTACTTC. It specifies CASSRQGPPYEQYF.

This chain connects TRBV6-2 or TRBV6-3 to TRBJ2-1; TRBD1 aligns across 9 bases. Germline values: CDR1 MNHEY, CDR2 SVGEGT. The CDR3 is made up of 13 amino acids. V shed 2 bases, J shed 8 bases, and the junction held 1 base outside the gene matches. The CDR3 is CASSYTGGDEQFF. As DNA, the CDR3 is TGTGCCAGCAGTTACACAGGGGGCGATGAGCAGTTCTTC.

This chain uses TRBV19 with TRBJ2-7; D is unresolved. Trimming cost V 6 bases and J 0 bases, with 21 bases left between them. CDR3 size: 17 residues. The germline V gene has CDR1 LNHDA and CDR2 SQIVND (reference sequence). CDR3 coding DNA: TGTGCCAGTAGAGACCGGTTGGATGCCGGGCGCTCCTACGAGCAGTACTTC. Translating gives CASRDRLDAGRSYEQYF.

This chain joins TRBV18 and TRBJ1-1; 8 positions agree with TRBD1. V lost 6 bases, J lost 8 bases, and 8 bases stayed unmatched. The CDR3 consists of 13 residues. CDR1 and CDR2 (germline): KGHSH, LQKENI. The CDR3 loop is CASSLTGVAEAFF. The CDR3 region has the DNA TGTGCCAGCTCGCTGACAGGGGTCGCAGAAGCTTTCTTT. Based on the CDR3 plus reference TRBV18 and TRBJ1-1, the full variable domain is NAGVMQNPRHLVRRRGQEARLRCSPMKGHSHVYWYRQLPEEGLKFMVYLQKENIIDESGMPKERFSAEFPKEGPSILRIQQVVRGDSAAYFCASSLTGVAEAFFGQGTRLTVV.

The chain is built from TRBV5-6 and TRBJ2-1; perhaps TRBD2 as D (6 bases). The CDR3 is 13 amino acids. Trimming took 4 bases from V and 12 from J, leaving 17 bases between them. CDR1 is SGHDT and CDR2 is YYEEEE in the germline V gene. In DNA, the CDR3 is TGTGCCAGCAGCACCCGGGACTTCTATACGCAGTTCTTC. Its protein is CASSTRDFYTQFF.

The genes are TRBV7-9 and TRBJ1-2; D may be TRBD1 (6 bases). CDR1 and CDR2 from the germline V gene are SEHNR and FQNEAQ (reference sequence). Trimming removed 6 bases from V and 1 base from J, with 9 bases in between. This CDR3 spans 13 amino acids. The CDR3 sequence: CASRDSFNYGYTF. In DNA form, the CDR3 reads TGTGCCAGCAGGGACAGTTTTAACTATGGCTACACCTTC.

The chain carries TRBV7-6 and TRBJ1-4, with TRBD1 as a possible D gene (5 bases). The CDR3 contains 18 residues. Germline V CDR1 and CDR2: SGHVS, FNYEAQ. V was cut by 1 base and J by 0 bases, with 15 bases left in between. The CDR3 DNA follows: TGTGCCAGCAGCTTAGATTGGGGGGGGTATTCAACTAATGAAAAACTGTTTTTT. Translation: CASSLDWGGYSTNEKLFF.